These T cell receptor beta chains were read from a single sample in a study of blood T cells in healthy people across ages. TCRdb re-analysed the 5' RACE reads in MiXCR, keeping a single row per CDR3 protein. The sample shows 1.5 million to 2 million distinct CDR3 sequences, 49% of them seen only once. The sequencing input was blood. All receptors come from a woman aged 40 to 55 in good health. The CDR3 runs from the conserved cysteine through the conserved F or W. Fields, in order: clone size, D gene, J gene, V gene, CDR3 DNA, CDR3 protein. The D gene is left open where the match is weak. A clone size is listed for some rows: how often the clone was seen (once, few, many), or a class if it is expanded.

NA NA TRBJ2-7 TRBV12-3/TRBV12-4 TGTGCCAGCAGTTTATCAGGGAATCGGGCCTACGAGCAGTACTTC CASSLSGNRAYEQYF
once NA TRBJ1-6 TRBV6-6 TGTGCCAGCAGTTTCACAGGGCGGCCGGAGTCACCCCTCTACTTT CASSFTGRPESPLYF
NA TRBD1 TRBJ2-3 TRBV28 TGTGCCAGCAGTTTTCAGGGGGACCCCACAGATACGCAGTATTTT CASSFQGDPTDTQYF
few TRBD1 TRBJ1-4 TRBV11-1 TGTGCCAGCAGCACGACAGGGGGCTCCCTGGATGAAAAACTGTTTTTT CASSTTGGSLDEKLFF
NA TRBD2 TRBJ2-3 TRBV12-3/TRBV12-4 TGTGCCAGCAGTGATACTAGCGAACCCACAGATACGCAGTATTTT CASSDTSEPTDTQYF
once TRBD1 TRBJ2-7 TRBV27 TGTGCCAGCAGTTTGAATATGTTGACAGGGGTAAACGACGAGCAGTACTTC CASSLNMLTGVNDEQYF
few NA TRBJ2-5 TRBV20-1 TGCAGTGCAAAGACAGGATCCAGTCAAGAGACCCAGTACTTC CSAKTGSSQETQYF
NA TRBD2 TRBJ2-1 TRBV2 TGTGCCAGCAGTGAAGTGTCTGGGCGGGGGGGCGGCTACAATGAGCAGTTCTTC CASSEVSGRGGGYNEQFF
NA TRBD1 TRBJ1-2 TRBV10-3 TGTGCCATCCGACAGGGGAGCGATACTAACTATGGCTACACCTTC CAIRQGSDTNYGYTF
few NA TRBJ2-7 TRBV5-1 TGCGCCAGCAGCTTGATCCCTCACGAGCAGTACTTC CASSLIPHEQYF
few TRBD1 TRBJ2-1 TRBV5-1 TGCGCCAGCAGACTTAGACAGGGGGCCGACAATGAGCAGTTCTTC CASRLRQGADNEQFF
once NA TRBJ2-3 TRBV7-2 TGTGCCAGCAATCTGGACAAAGGGGTCAACACAGATACGCAGTATTTT CASNLDKGVNTDTQYF
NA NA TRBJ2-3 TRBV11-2 TGTGCCGGCAGCTTAGATCATAGGACAGCCACCGGGGATACGCAGTATTTT CAGSLDHRTATGDTQYF
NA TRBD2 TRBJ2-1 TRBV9 TGTGCCAGCAGCGATCCGGGGGGGCCAAATGAGCAGTTCTTC CASSDPGGPNEQFF
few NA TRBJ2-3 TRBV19 TGTGCCAGTAACCGGGGCGTAAGAACAGATACGCAGTATTTT CASNRGVRTDTQYF
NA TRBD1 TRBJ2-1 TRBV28 TGTGCCAGCAGTTTACCCGGACAGGGCGGGTGGCAACGGAATGAGCAGTTCTTC CASSLPGQGGWQRNEQFF
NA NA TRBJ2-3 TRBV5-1 TGCGCCAGCAGCTTGGCCCTATGGCAGGCTATCACAGATACGCAGTATTTT CASSLALWQAITDTQYF
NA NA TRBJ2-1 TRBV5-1 TGCGCCAGCAGCTTGGTTTCAGGACCCAATGAGCAGTTCTTC CASSLVSGPNEQFF
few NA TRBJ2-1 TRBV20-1 TGCAGTGCTAGAGATCCCGGGGGCGGTGAGCAGTTCTTC CSARDPGGGEQFF
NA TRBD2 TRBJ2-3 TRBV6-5 TGTGCCAGCAGGTCTAGCGGGGCGAGGACAGATACGCAGTATTTT CASRSSGARTDTQYF
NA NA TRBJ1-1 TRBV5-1 TGCGCCAGCAGCTTGTTCCCCGGGGGGGACACTGAAGCTTTCTTT CASSLFPGGDTEAFF
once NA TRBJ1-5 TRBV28 TGTGCCAGCACCCCGGGAGGAGGGGGCAATCAGCCCCAGCATTTT CASTPGGGGNQPQHF
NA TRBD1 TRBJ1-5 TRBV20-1 TGCAGTGCTAGTTTGGGGACAGGGCGGGAGCCCCAGCATTTT CSASLGTGREPQHF
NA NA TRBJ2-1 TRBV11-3 TGTGCCAGCAGCTCCCCCGGAGGGGGGTCGATCAATGAGCAGTTCTTC CASSSPGGGSINEQFF
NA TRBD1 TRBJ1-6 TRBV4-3 TGCGCCAGCAGCCAAGATAGGGTTGGGATGAAGACCGCGACGGGACAGGGACATCCACCCCTCCACTTT CASSQDRVGMKTATGQGHPPLHF
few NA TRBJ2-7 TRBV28 TGTGCCAGCAGTTTGGCCAGTTCCCAATACGAGCAGTACTTC CASSLASSQYEQYF
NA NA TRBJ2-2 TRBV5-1 TGCGCCAGCAAGGGAAGCGCCGGGGAGCTGTTTTTT CASKGSAGELFF
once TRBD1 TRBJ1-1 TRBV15 TGTGCCACCAGCAGTGGACAGGGGGGGACTGAAGCTTTCTTT CATSSGQGGTEAFF
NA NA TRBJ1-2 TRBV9 TGTGCCAGCAGCGTAGGAGGGGGATCTGGGTATGGCTACACCTTC CASSVGGGSGYGYTF
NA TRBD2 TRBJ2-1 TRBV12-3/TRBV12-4 TGTGCCAGCAGTGAAGGACTAGCGGGGCTTGAAGTCTTCCATGAGCAGTTCTTC CASSEGLAGLEVFHEQFF
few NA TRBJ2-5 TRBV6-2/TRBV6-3 TGTGCCAGCAGTCCTGGACGGGGGATCCAAGAGACCCAGTACTTC CASSPGRGIQETQYF
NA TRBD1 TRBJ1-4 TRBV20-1 TGCAGTGCTAGAAGACAGGGCAGGGGAGAAAAACTGTTTTTT CSARRQGRGEKLFF
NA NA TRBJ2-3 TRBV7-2 TGTGCCAGCAGCTTATTAACGCGGAAAATCACAGATACGCAGTATTTT CASSLLTRKITDTQYF
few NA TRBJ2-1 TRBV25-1 TGTGCCAGCACTGAAACCCCCGGAGACTCCTACAATGAGCAGTTCTTC CASTETPGDSYNEQFF
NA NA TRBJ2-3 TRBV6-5 TGTGCCAGCAGTTACTCGATCGGCCGAGATACGCAGTATTTT CASSYSIGRDTQYF
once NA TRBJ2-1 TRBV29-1 TGCAGCGTTGTTACCCTCCGGAGCTCCTACAATGAGCAGTTCTTC CSVVTLRSSYNEQFF
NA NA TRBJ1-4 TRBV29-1 TGCAGCGTTGAGAGCGGGACAAGTAATGAAAAACTGTTTTTT CSVESGTSNEKLFF
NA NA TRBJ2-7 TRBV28 TGTGCCAGCAGTTTAAGGGGAAAGGAGCAGTACTTC CASSLRGKEQYF
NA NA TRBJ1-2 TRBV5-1 TGCGCCAGCAGCGAGACAGTTGGGGCTTACACCTTC CASSETVGAYTF
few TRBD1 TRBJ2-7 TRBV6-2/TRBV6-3 TGTGCCAGCAGTCGCGAGGTCCCGGGACAGGCCCCAGTAGGCTACGAGCAGTACTTC CASSREVPGQAPVGYEQYF
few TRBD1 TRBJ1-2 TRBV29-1 TGCAGCGTTGAAGATTGGGATCCGGACAGGGATCATGGCTACACCTTC CSVEDWDPDRDHGYTF
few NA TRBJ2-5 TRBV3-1 TGTGCCAGCAGCCAAGTGAGGTTGTCTACTCCGGGGGAGACCCAGTACTTC CASSQVRLSTPGETQYF
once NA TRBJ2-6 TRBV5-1 TGCGCCAGCAGCTTGGAGGGACCAAGCTCTGGGGCCGACGTCCTGACTTTC CASSLEGPSSGADVLTF
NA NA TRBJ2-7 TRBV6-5 TGTGCCAGCAGCCGTCAGGGGGGCCACGTGCAGTACTTC CASSRQGGHVQYF
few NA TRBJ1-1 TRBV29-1 TGCAGCGTTGCGGGGCGCGCGAACACTGAAGCTTTCTTT CSVAGRANTEAFF
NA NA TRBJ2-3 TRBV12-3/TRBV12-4 TGTGCCAGCAGCAGGGTTAGCGCAGATGCGCAGTATTTT CASSRVSADAQYF
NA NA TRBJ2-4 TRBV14 TGTGCCAGCAGCCAAGAATGGGGAGCCAAAAACATTCAGTACTTC CASSQEWGAKNIQYF
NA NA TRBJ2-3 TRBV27 TGTGCCAGCAGTTCCACTCAGATCCGCACAGATACGCAGTATTTT CASSSTQIRTDTQYF
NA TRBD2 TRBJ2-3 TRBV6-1 TGTGCCAGCAGAATTCGAGGGCTAGCGGTTAGTGCGACAGATACGCAGTATTTT CASRIRGLAVSATDTQYF
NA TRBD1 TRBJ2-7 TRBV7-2 TGCGCCAGCAGCTTAGCTGGGACAGGGGCCAACTACGAGCAGTACTTC CASSLAGTGANYEQYF
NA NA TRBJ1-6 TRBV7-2 TGTGCCGGCAGCTTCAGGGGTAATTCACCCCTCCACTTT CAGSFRGNSPLHF
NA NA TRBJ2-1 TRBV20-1 TGCAGTGCTAGCCCACGAGGAGGGATGAGCTCCTACAATGAGCAGTTCTTC CSASPRGGMSSYNEQFF
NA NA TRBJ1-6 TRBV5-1 TGCGCCAGCGGCTTGTCAGGAGATAATTCACCCCTCCACTTT CASGLSGDNSPLHF
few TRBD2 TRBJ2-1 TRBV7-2 TGTGCCAGCAGCTTCACTAGCGGCCCTTTCAATGAGCAGTTCTTC CASSFTSGPFNEQFF
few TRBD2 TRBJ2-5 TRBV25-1 TGTGCCAGCAGTGAATTGGCGGGGGAAGGGACCCAGTACTTC CASSELAGEGTQYF